The clone carrying this TCR beta chain has only one observation. Germline CDR1 and CDR2: MDHEN and SYDVKM. This CDR3 is 14 amino acids long. V was cut by 5 bases and J by 4 bases, with 15 bases left in between. The data belong to a study of shared T cell receptors in the human thymus. TCRdb's copy holds only in-frame clones and misses some; the assay was immunoSEQ multiplex PCR. The table has about 380,000 clones, roughly 94% seen once. The chain uses TRBV28 and TRBJ2-7; tentatively, D is TRBD1 or TRBD2 (6 bases each). The sample taken for sequencing was thymocytes. The sequence was obtained from a human donor. The DNA of the CDR3 is TGTGCCAGCAGTCAAGGAGGGGGATTTTACGAGCAGTACTTC. Its protein product is CASSQGGGFYEQYF.